The rows below give T cell receptor beta chains drawn from one sample of a study of blood T cell repertoires in COVID-19. Here immunoSEQ multiplex PCR was the method, and the copy in TCRdb shows in-frame clones only, minus some. This repertoire shows about 200,000 clones, approximately 86% found once; its top ten account for around 24%. The sequencing input was PBMCs or T cells enriched from blood (not recorded which). The source of these receptors is a woman between 35 and 50 years old in a cohort exposed to, infected with or recovered from COVID-19 (not recorded which). CDR3s include the opening cysteine and the closing phenylalanine or tryptophan. D genes are given only for firm matches. Expanded clones get a size class; other rows say once, few or many, or leave the size out.

V gene: TRBV13; D gene: -; J gene: TRBJ1-3; clone size: -; CDR3 protein: CASSQGSSGNTIYF; CDR3 DNA: TGTGCCAGCAGCCAAGGGAGCTCTGGAAACACCATATATTTT
V gene: TRBV7-2; D gene: -; J gene: TRBJ1-2; clone size: -; CDR3 protein: CASSFTGRDYGYTF; CDR3 DNA: TGTGCCAGCAGCTTCACAGGGCGCGACTATGGCTACACCTTC
V gene: TRBV11-2; D gene: -; J gene: TRBJ1-1; clone size: once; CDR3 protein: CASSFGGGIDSFGNAFF; CDR3 DNA: TGTGCCAGCAGCTTTGGTGGCGGCATCGACAGCTTCGGAAACGCTTTCTTT
V gene: TRBV15; D gene: -; J gene: TRBJ1-4; clone size: -; CDR3 protein: CATSRVRGATNEKLFF; CDR3 DNA: TGTGCCACCAGCAGGGTACGGGGGGCAACTAATGAAAAACTGTTTTTT
V gene: TRBV25-1; D gene: TRBD1; J gene: TRBJ2-1; clone size: -; CDR3 protein: CASSPGTAYNEQFF; CDR3 DNA: TGTGCCAGCAGTCCCGGGACAGCTTACAATGAGCAGTTCTTC
V gene: TRBV24-1; D gene: -; J gene: TRBJ2-2; clone size: once; CDR3 protein: CATSDVMTGELFF; CDR3 DNA: TGTGCCACCAGTGATGTTATGACCGGGGAGCTGTTTTTT
V gene: TRBV11-2; D gene: TRBD2; J gene: TRBJ2-3; clone size: -; CDR3 protein: CASSSSYSGRADTQYF; CDR3 DNA: TGTGCCAGCAGCTCCAGCTATAGCGGGAGAGCAGATACGCAGTATTTT
V gene: TRBV11-2; D gene: -; J gene: TRBJ1-2; clone size: -; CDR3 protein: CASSLEFGTNYGYTF; CDR3 DNA: TGTGCCAGCAGCTTAGAGTTTGGCACCAACTATGGCTACACCTTC
V gene: TRBV30; D gene: TRBD2; J gene: TRBJ2-2; clone size: -; CDR3 protein: CAWRGSAVGELFF; CDR3 DNA: TGTGCCTGGCGCGGGAGTGCGGTCGGGGAGCTGTTTTTT
V gene: TRBV13; D gene: -; J gene: TRBJ1-2; clone size: -; CDR3 protein: CASSLGHSSTPDNYGYTF; CDR3 DNA: TGTGCCAGCAGCTTAGGCCACAGTTCAACTCCAGATAACTATGGCTACACCTTC
V gene: TRBV29-1; D gene: TRBD1; J gene: TRBJ2-7; clone size: -; CDR3 protein: CSVATGGNYEQYF; CDR3 DNA: TGCAGCGTTGCGACAGGGGGGAACTACGAGCAGTACTTC
V gene: TRBV11-3; D gene: TRBD2; J gene: TRBJ2-7; clone size: few; CDR3 protein: CASSTGVAGASAEQYF; CDR3 DNA: TGTGCCAGCAGCACGGGGGTAGCGGGAGCATCAGCCGAGCAGTACTTC
V gene: TRBV25-1; D gene: TRBD1; J gene: TRBJ1-2; clone size: -; CDR3 protein: CASSEFSQGARGYTF; CDR3 DNA: TGTGCCAGCAGTGAATTCAGCCAGGGGGCGAGAGGCTACACCTTC
V gene: TRBV12-3/TRBV12-4; D gene: -; J gene: TRBJ2-7; clone size: -; CDR3 protein: CASSVDSNYEQYF; CDR3 DNA: TGTGCCAGCAGTGTGGACTCAAACTACGAGCAGTACTTC
V gene: TRBV6-1; D gene: TRBD1; J gene: TRBJ1-1; clone size: -; CDR3 protein: CASSGRDRGRSNTEAFF; CDR3 DNA: TGTGCCAGCAGTGGCCGGGACAGGGGGCGAAGTAACACTGAAGCTTTCTTT
V gene: TRBV6-1; D gene: -; J gene: TRBJ1-3; clone size: -; CDR3 protein: CASSELASGNTIYF; CDR3 DNA: TGTGCCAGCAGTGAATTGGCCTCTGGAAACACCATATATTTT
V gene: TRBV7-9; D gene: -; J gene: TRBJ1-4; clone size: -; CDR3 protein: CASSRSEWEKLFF; CDR3 DNA: TGTGCCAGCAGTCGATCTGAGTGGGAAAAACTGTTTTTT
V gene: TRBV7-9; D gene: -; J gene: TRBJ1-2; clone size: -; CDR3 protein: CASSSPRGGLYGYTF; CDR3 DNA: TGTGCCAGCAGCTCGCCTCGGGGGGGCCTTTATGGCTACACCTTC
V gene: TRBV19; D gene: TRBD1; J gene: TRBJ1-5; clone size: -; CDR3 protein: CASSWTGGNQPQHF; CDR3 DNA: TGTGCCAGTAGTTGGACAGGGGGCAATCAGCCCCAGCATTTT
V gene: TRBV6-5; D gene: -; J gene: TRBJ2-2; clone size: -; CDR3 protein: CASSYSRTVNTGELFF; CDR3 DNA: TGTGCCAGCAGTTACTCCCGGACAGTTAACACCGGGGAGCTGTTTTTT
V gene: TRBV15; D gene: -; J gene: TRBJ2-5; clone size: -; CDR3 protein: CATSNYRDQETQYF; CDR3 DNA: TGTGCCACCAGCAACTACAGGGACCAAGAGACCCAGTACTTC
V gene: TRBV6-5; D gene: -; J gene: TRBJ1-4; clone size: -; CDR3 protein: CASSPNGGTNEKLFF; CDR3 DNA: TGTGCCAGCAGTCCCAATGGCGGGACTAATGAAAAACTGTTTTTT
V gene: TRBV11-3; D gene: TRBD2; J gene: TRBJ2-3; clone size: -; CDR3 protein: CASSSGLAEVSTDTQYF; CDR3 DNA: TGTGCCAGCAGCTCGGGACTAGCGGAAGTGAGCACAGATACGCAGTATTTT
V gene: TRBV27; D gene: TRBD2; J gene: TRBJ2-3; clone size: -; CDR3 protein: CASSKAGGLETDTQYF; CDR3 DNA: TGTGCCAGCAGTAAAGCGGGGGGGTTGGAAACCGATACGCAGTATTTT
V gene: TRBV7-9; D gene: -; J gene: TRBJ1-6; clone size: -; CDR3 protein: CASSLGSSYNSPLHF; CDR3 DNA: TGTGCCAGCAGCTTAGGGAGCTCCTATAATTCACCCCTCCACTTT
V gene: TRBV4-3; D gene: -; J gene: TRBJ2-5; clone size: -; CDR3 protein: CASSQKLTSAGVIETQYF; CDR3 DNA: TGCGCCAGCAGCCAAAAGCTAACGTCCGCAGGGGTGATTGAGACCCAGTACTTC
V gene: TRBV6-6; D gene: TRBD2; J gene: TRBJ2-5; clone size: -; CDR3 protein: CASKRGGEGTQYF; CDR3 DNA: TGTGCCAGCAAGCGGGGCGGGGAAGGGACCCAGTACTTC
V gene: TRBV5-1; D gene: -; J gene: TRBJ1-4; clone size: few; CDR3 protein: CASSFNADGGDEKLFF; CDR3 DNA: TGCGCCAGCAGCTTTAACGCCGACGGAGGGGATGAAAAACTGTTTTTT
V gene: TRBV5-1; D gene: TRBD1; J gene: TRBJ1-2; clone size: -; CDR3 protein: CASSFSDRGGYTF; CDR3 DNA: TGCGCCAGCAGCTTTTCGGACAGGGGGGGCTACACCTTC
V gene: TRBV27; D gene: TRBD1; J gene: TRBJ1-1; clone size: -; CDR3 protein: CASSTTGDTEAFF; CDR3 DNA: TGTGCCAGCTCCACTACAGGGGACACTGAAGCTTTCTTT
V gene: TRBV3-1/TRBV3-2; D gene: TRBD2; J gene: TRBJ2-7; clone size: -; CDR3 protein: CASSQVARGSTPYEQYF; CDR3 DNA: TGTGCCAGCAGCCAAGTGGCTCGCGGGAGTACCCCTTACGAGCAGTACTTC
V gene: TRBV30; D gene: -; J gene: TRBJ1-6; clone size: -; CDR3 protein: CAWSVASNSPLHF; CDR3 DNA: TGTGCCTGGAGTGTGGCCAGTAATTCACCCCTCCACTTT
V gene: TRBV6-1; D gene: TRBD2; J gene: TRBJ2-7; clone size: -; CDR3 protein: CASSEVAGAAYEQYF; CDR3 DNA: TGTGCCAGCAGTGAAGTAGCGGGGGCCGCCTACGAGCAGTACTTC
V gene: TRBV6-5; D gene: -; J gene: TRBJ2-7; clone size: -; CDR3 protein: CASSYSKVAGGYEQYF; CDR3 DNA: TGTGCCAGCAGTTACTCGAAGGTGGCAGGTGGCTACGAGCAGTACTTC
V gene: TRBV12-3/TRBV12-4; D gene: -; J gene: TRBJ2-2; clone size: -; CDR3 protein: CASSPRTTGELFF; CDR3 DNA: TGTGCCAGCAGTCCCCGGACTACCGGGGAGCTGTTTTTT